One sample yielded the 24 T cell receptor beta chains listed below, sequenced in a study of T cell changes during pregnancy in multiple sclerosis. Generated by immunoSEQ multiplex PCR, the TCRdb table keeps only in-frame clones and is missing some. Found here are under 65,000 clones, roughly 93% of them singletons; the top ten hold around 4%. The sample here was CD8+ T cells from peripheral blood mononuclear cells, taken in the second trimester of pregnancy. The receptors here all came from a female donor with multiple sclerosis, enrolled in a pregnancy study.

This clone was picked up a small number of times. The V and J genes are TRBV7-8 and TRBJ2-7; D gene uncertain. The CDR3 sequence is 17 residues long. From germline, CDR1 is SGHVS and CDR2 FQNEAQ. The V and J ends lost 1 base and 0 bases respectively, with 16 bases between them. The CDR3 DNA follows: TGTGCCAGCAGCTTAGTGACCACAGCCCCCGGCTCCTACGAGCAGTACTTC. Protein sequence: CASSLVTTAPGSYEQYF.

The CDR3 DNA reads TGTGCCAGCAGTTTATCCCTCGGAGGTTTCTCTGAAGCTTTCTTT. It codes for CASSLSLGGFSEAFF. This rearrangement joins TRBV27 to TRBJ1-1; the D is unclear. Germline CDR1 and CDR2: MNHEY and SMNVEV (reference sequence). This CDR3 region has 15 residues. The V end lost 0 bases, the J end lost 6 bases, and 14 bases lay between the germline ends.

The chain has TRBV6-5 and TRBJ2-7; perhaps TRBD2 as D (5 bases). Trimming shortened V by 6 bases and J by 11 bases, and 17 bases separated the two germline ends. The germline V gene encodes CDR1 MNHEY and CDR2 SVGAGI. The CDR3 is 12 residues long. The CDR3 loop reads CASRVGFEEEYF. The CDR3 nucleotides are TGTGCCAGCAGGGTAGGGTTTGAGGAGGAGTACTTC.

This chain uses TRBV23-1 with TRBJ1-2, with TRBD1 as a possible D gene (5 bases). TRBV23-1 belongs to the ORF category, with a function that is uncertain. V dropped 7 bases and J dropped 5 bases, with 20 bases sitting between them. The CDR3 contains 15 residues. The CDR3 bases are TGCGCCAGCACCACACGGGGGGAGGCACTTTATGGCTACACCTTC. This translates into CASTTRGEALYGYTF.

V and J are TRBV27 and TRBJ2-5, with a weak D call TRBD1 (5 bases). The J call is uncertain, as TRBJ2-7 better fits the DNA end. This CDR3 region has 14 residues. Germline CDR1 is MNHEY and CDR2 is SMNVEV (reference sequence). The CDR3 DNA reads as TGTGCCAGCAGTTTAATGCAGGGTTCCTACGAGCAGTACTTC. Protein product: CASSLMQGSYEQYF.

The chain is built from TRBV29-1 and TRBJ1-2; 8 bases map to TRBD1. Per the germline V gene, CDR1 is SQVTM and CDR2 is ANQGSEA. CDR3 length: 14 amino acids. The V and J ends lost 4 bases and 4 bases, in that order; junction bases with no gene match: 8. The CDR3 sequence: CSVGPGGAGYGYTF. CDR3 coding DNA: TGCAGCGTTGGGCCAGGGGGCGCAGGCTATGGCTACACCTTC.

The CDR3 region has the DNA TGTGCCAGCAGTTGGAGCTTCCGGACTAGCGATTCCTACGAGCAGTACTTC. As protein: CASSWSFRTSDSYEQYF. The gene calls are TRBV28 and TRBJ2-7, with TRBD2 identical over 9 bases. Losses at the gene ends were 4 bases for V and 1 base for J; bases not matched to a gene: 11. Germline V gives CDR1 MDHEN, CDR2 SYDVKM. The CDR3 is 17 amino acids.

This sequence joins TRBV9 and TRBJ1-4; the D gene is possibly TRBD1 (5 bases). The germline V gene has CDR1 SGDLS and CDR2 YYNGEE. V dropped 0 bases and J dropped 5 bases, with 11 bases sitting between them. The CDR3 totals 15 residues. For the CDR3, the DNA is TGTGCCAGCAGCGTAGAGGGCAGGGTGAATGAAAAACTGTTTTTT. It translates to CASSVEGRVNEKLFF.

The chain combines TRBV7-9 with TRBJ2-2, with 10 bases fitting TRBD1. Trimming cost V 3 bases and J 7 bases; bases outside gene matches: 8. The germline V gene encodes CDR1 SEHNR and CDR2 FQNEAQ (reference sequence). This CDR3 is 16 amino acids long. CDR3 sequence (DNA): TGTGCCAGCAGCTTCCCCGGGACAGGGGTGGTCGGGGAGCTGTTTTTT. It specifies CASSFPGTGVVGELFF.

The chain joins TRBV27 to TRBJ1-2, with D unclear. With 8 bases removed from V and 4 bases from J, the gap between germline ends came to 17 bases. Germline CDR1 is MNHEY and CDR2 is SMNVEV (reference sequence). The CDR3 runs 14 residues. CDR3 bases: TGTGCCAGCGGACCCAGCACGGACTTCTATGGCTACACCTTC. It is translated as CASGPSTDFYGYTF.

The CDR3 is CASSLGQGLHTGELFF. The CDR3 coding sequence is TGTGCCAGCAGCTTAGGACAGGGGTTACACACCGGGGAGCTGTTTTTT. This chain uses TRBV7-6 with TRBJ2-2; TRBD1 aligns across 8 bases. The V and J ends lost 1 base and 3 bases, in that order; junction bases with no gene match: 4. The CDR3 loop spans 16 amino acids. Germline loops: CDR1 SGHVS, CDR2 FNYEAQ.

The CDR3 DNA is TGTGCCAGCAGCCAAGCCGAGGGGGAAAATGAAAAACTGTTTTTT. It encodes CASSQAEGENEKLFF. The rearrangement links TRBV4-2 to TRBJ1-4; a weak D match, TRBD1 (6 bases). Trimming took 1 base from V and 5 from J, leaving 11 bases between them. This CDR3 has 15 residues. CDR1 is LGHNA, CDR2 YNFKEQ, per germline.

The V call is TRBV28, the J call TRBJ2-1; D might be TRBD2 (7 bases). This CDR3 is 16 amino acids long. Trimming took off 6 bases at V and 2 bases at J, with 17 bases between the two ends. Per germline, CDR1 MDHEN and CDR2 SYDVKM. The CDR3 reads CASSTLQRDTYNEQFF. As DNA, the CDR3 is TGTGCCAGCAGCACCTTGCAGCGGGACACCTACAATGAGCAGTTCTTC.

This clone was recorded once. The rearrangement uses TRBV11-2 and TRBJ2-1; 8 positions match TRBD2. J gave up 5 bases and V 3 bases, and 9 bases lay outside the gene matches. From germline, CDR1 is SGHAT and CDR2 FQNNGV. This CDR3 contains 16 residues. The CDR3 DNA is TGTGCCAGCAGCTTCGGTCCCAGCGGGAGCAACAATGAGCAGTTCTTC. Amino acid sequence: CASSFGPSGSNNEQFF.

J is TRBJ2-2 and V is TRBV7-3; 11 bases agree with TRBD2. The CDR3 contains 15 residues. Trimming cost V 5 bases and J 7 bases; bases outside gene matches: 6. Per germline, CDR1 SGHTA and CDR2 FQGTGA. The CDR3 DNA follows: TGTGCCAGCAGCCCGACTAGCGGGAAAGGCGGGGAGCTGTTTTTT. As protein: CASSPTSGKGGELFF.

The chain combines TRBV30 with TRBJ1-1; D is possibly TRBD1 (5 bases). Germline V gene data show CDR1 as GTSNPN and CDR2 as SVGIG (reference sequence). V shed 0 bases and J shed 2 bases, with 10 bases lying between them. The CDR3 contains 14 residues. The chain's CDR3 is CAWSVRQTNTEAFF. The CDR3 DNA reads as TGTGCCTGGAGTGTACGACAGACAAACACTGAAGCTTTCTTT.

The rearrangement joins TRBV30 to TRBJ2-7, with 8 nucleotides matching TRBD1. Trimming cost V 2 bases and J 6 bases; bases outside gene matches: 12. The CDR3 is 15 residues long. CDR1 is GTSNPN and CDR2 is SVGIG in the germline V gene (reference sequence). DNA of the CDR3: TGTGCCTGGAGTACCCCGACGGGACAGGTAACCGAGCAGTACTTC. Amino acid sequence: CAWSTPTGQVTEQYF.

This chain uses TRBV7-8 with TRBJ1-1, with a tentative D call TRBD1 (5 bases). The CDR3 contains 17 residues. The V and J ends lost 0 bases and 3 bases respectively, with 17 bases between them. Germline-derived CDR1 and CDR2 are SGHVS and FQNEAQ. CDR3 nucleotides: TGTGCCAGCAGCTTAGCGTGGAGGGGCGCGGGGGACACTGAAGCTTTCTTT. Its translation is CASSLAWRGAGDTEAFF.

The CDR3 protein is CASSEAVLAGSVSYNEQFF. The CDR3 bases are TGTGCCAGCAGTGAAGCCGTCCTAGCGGGCTCCGTTTCCTACAATGAGCAGTTCTTC. This chain links TRBV2 with TRBJ2-1; 8 positions agree with TRBD2. Trimming at V came to 0 bases and at J to 1 base, leaving 11 bases not matched to a gene. Germline CDR1 SNHLY, CDR2 FYNNEI. The CDR3 runs to 19 residues.

The rearrangement uses TRBV7-2 and TRBJ2-5, with 7 bases that match TRBD2. There are 16 residues in the CDR3. CDR1 is SGHTA, CDR2 FQGNSA, per germline. J was trimmed by 0 bases and V by 4 bases; bases with no gene match: 8. The CDR3 reads CASSWVKRGYQETQYF. As DNA, the CDR3 is TGTGCCAGCAGCTGGGTTAAGCGGGGATACCAAGAGACCCAGTACTTC. Looking up the rest from reference TRBV7-2 and TRBJ2-5 gives the full variable domain: GAGVSQSPSNKVTEKGKDVELRCDPISGHTALYWYRQSLGQGLEFLIYFQGNSAPDKSGLPSDRFSAERTGGSVSTLTIQRTQQEDSAVYLCASSWVKRGYQETQYFGPGTRLLVL.

This sequence joins TRBV7-2 and TRBJ2-7; 14 bases are a match to TRBD2. Germline CDR1 reads SGHTA; CDR2 reads FQGNSA. This CDR3 has 16 amino acids. V lost 5 bases to trimming and J lost 3 bases; unmatched junction nucleotides: 6. CDR3 nucleotides: TGTGCCAGCAGCCCCCGACTAGCGGGGGGGGACTACGAGCAGTACTTC. Translating it yields CASSPRLAGGDYEQYF.

This chain connects TRBV27 to TRBJ1-1; a weak D match, TRBD1 (5 bases). The CDR3 consists of 16 residues. The germline gives CDR1 MNHEY, CDR2 SMNVEV (reference sequence). V lost 3 bases, J lost 3 bases, and 17 bases lay in between. CDR3 nucleotides: TGTGCCAGCAGTTTGGGGTATCAGGGTATGGACACTGAAGCTTTCTTT. Translation: CASSLGYQGMDTEAFF.

The chain is built from TRBV15 and TRBJ1-6; D uncertain. In germline, CDR1 is LNHNV, CDR2 YYDKDF (reference sequence). The CDR3 sequence is 13 residues long. Trimming took 0 bases from V and 8 from J, leaving 5 bases between them. CDR3 DNA: TGTGCCACCAGCAGAGACGGGTATTCACCCCTCCACTTT. Translated: CATSRDGYSPLHF.

The chain employs TRBV28 and TRBJ2-7; TRBD2 agrees at 11 bases. The germline V gene encodes CDR1 MDHEN and CDR2 SYDVKM. The CDR3 length is 16 residues. Unmatched junction bases numbered 8, after V lost 6 bases and J lost 1 base. CDR3 nucleotide sequence: TGTGCCAGCAGCCCCCCTAGCGGGAGGCGGTCCTACGAGCAGTACTTC. This codes for CASSPPSGRRSYEQYF.